This T cell receptor beta chain was identified in a study of cytomegalovirus exposure and HLA in healthy donors. Germline trimming cut 3 bases from V and 8 bases from J; bases unmatched to any gene: 11. Germline values: CDR1 SGHRS, CDR2 YFSETQ. The CDR3 runs 15 residues. The PCR made use of 60 Vbeta and 13 Jbeta primers. Using immunoSEQ multiplex PCR, the repertoire was profiled, and TCRdb retains in-frame clones only, with some absent. This sample has fewer than 150,000 clones, with about four fifths found just once. The donors gave bone marrow, and they were healthy. The specimen was PBMCs. The clonotype comes from a male donor in good health and CMV-seronegative. The rearrangement uses TRBV5-1 and TRBJ2-1; TRBD2 matches at 7 bases. Here the CDR3 DNA reads TGCGCCAGCAGCTGGGGACGGATGGGGGGGGATGAGCAGTTCTTC. Protein: CASSWGRMGGDEQFF.